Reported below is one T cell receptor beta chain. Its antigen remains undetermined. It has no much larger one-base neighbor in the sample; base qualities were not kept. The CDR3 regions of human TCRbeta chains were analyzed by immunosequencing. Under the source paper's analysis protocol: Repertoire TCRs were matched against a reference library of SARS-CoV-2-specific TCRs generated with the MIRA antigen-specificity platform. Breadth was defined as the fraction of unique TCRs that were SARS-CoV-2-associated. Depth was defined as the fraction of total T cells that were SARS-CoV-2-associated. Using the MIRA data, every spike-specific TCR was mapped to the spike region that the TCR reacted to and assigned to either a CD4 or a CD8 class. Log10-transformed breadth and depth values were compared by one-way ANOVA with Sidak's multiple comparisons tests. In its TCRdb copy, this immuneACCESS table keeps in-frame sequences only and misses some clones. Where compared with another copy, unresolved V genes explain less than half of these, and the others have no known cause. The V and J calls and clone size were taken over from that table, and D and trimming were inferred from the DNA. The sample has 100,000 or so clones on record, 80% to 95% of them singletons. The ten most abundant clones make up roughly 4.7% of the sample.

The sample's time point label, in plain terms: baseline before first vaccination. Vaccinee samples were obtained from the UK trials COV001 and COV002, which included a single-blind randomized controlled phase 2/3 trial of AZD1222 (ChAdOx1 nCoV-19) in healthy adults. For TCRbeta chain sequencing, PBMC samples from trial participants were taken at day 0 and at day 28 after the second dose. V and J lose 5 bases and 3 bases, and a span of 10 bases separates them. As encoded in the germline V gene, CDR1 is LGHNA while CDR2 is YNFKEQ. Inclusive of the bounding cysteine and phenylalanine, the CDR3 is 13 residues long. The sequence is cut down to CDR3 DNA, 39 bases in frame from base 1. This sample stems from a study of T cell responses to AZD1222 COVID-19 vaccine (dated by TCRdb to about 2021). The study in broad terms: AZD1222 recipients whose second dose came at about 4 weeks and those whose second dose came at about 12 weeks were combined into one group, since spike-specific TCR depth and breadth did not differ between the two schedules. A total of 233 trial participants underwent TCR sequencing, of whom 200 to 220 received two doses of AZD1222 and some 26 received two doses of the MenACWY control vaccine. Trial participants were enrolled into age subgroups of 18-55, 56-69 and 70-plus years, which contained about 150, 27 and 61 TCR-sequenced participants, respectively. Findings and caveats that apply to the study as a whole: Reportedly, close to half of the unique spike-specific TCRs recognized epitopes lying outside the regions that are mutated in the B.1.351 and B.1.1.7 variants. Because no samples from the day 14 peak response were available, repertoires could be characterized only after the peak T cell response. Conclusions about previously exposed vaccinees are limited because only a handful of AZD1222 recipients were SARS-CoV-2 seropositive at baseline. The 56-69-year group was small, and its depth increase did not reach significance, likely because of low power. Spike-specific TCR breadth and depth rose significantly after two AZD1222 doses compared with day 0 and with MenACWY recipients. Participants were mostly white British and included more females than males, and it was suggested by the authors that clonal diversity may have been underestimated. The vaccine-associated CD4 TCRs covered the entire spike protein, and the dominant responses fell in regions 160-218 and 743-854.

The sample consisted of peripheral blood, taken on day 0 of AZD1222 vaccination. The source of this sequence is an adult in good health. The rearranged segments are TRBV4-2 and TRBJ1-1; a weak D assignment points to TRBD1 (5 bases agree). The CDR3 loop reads CASSSRVYTEAFF. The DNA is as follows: TGTGCCAGCAGCAGCAGGGTGTACACTGAAGCTTTCTTT.